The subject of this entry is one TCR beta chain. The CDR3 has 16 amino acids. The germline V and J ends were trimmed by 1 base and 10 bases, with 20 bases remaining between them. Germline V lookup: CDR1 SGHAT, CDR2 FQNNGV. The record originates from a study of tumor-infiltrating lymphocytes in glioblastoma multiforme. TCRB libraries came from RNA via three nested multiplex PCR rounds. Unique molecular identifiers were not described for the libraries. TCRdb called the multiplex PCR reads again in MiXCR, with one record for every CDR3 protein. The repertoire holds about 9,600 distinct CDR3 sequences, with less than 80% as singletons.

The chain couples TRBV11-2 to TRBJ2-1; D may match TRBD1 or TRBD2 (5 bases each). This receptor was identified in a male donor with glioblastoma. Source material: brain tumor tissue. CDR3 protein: CASSLVGGLLFNEQFF. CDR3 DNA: TGTGCCAGCAGCTTAGTTGGGGGTCTCCTCTTTAACGAGCAGTTCTTC.